The 18 T cell receptor beta chains below all came from one sample that was sequenced in a study of cytomegalovirus exposure and HLA in healthy donors. Assay: immunoSEQ multiplex PCR; the TCRdb copy retains only in-frame clones and omits some. The sample lists tens of thousands of clones; around 90% were seen once. Material: PBMCs. These receptors were taken from a young man in good health and CMV-seronegative.

The chain uses TRBV5-1 and TRBJ2-5; D uncertain. The CDR3 runs 13 residues. The germline gives CDR1 SGHRS, CDR2 YFSETQ. Trimming pared 2 bases from V and 2 bases from J, leaving 7 bases between. The DNA for the CDR3 is TGCGCCAGCAGCTTTGCAGGACAAGAGACCCAGTACTTC. Translating it yields CASSFAGQETQYF.

The V call is TRBV11-2, the J call TRBJ1-5; D is perhaps TRBD1 (6 bases). The germline CDR1 and CDR2 sequences are SGHAT and FQNNGV. This CDR3 spans 15 amino acids. Trimming left V 5 bases short and J 1 base short, with 12 bases between. The CDR3 sequence: CASSRTGQSNQPQHF. CDR3 DNA: TGTGCCAGCAGCCGAACCGGACAGAGCAATCAGCCCCAGCATTTT.

This rearrangement joins TRBV7-9 to TRBJ1-2, with 11 bases matching TRBD1. The length of the CDR3 is 16 residues. The J segment lost 4 bases and the V segment lost 2 bases, leaving 6 bases of the junction unmatched. Germline CDR1 is SEHNR and CDR2 is FQNEAQ (reference sequence). The CDR3 region is CASSLPGQGASYGYTF. The CDR3 region has the DNA TGTGCCAGCAGCTTACCCGGACAGGGGGCTTCCTATGGCTACACCTTC.

The chain couples TRBV5-1 to TRBJ1-1, with 7 bases lining up with TRBD1. The CDR3 loop spans 14 amino acids. With V trimmed by 4 bases and J by 5 bases, 8 bases remained unmatched. Germline CDR1 reads SGHRS; CDR2 reads YFSETQ. The CDR3 reads CASSDGQAGTEAFF. The CDR3 DNA follows: TGCGCCAGCAGCGATGGACAGGCGGGGACTGAAGCTTTCTTT.

The chain combines TRBV6-1 with TRBJ1-5; 7 nucleotides agree with TRBD1. Germline V gene sequence: CDR1 MNHNS, CDR2 SASEGT. V lost 4 bases and J lost 3; bases outside the gene matches: 6. The CDR3 runs 15 residues. The CDR3 loop reads CASSVSGQNNQPQHF. CDR3 nucleotide sequence: TGTGCCAGCAGTGTATCGGGACAGAACAATCAGCCCCAGCATTTT.

The chain carries TRBV7-9 and TRBJ2-3, with TRBD1 matching over 7 bases. This CDR3 contains 13 residues. Losses at the gene ends were 5 bases for V and 3 bases for J; bases not matched to a gene: 2. Germline V gene data show CDR1 as SEHNR and CDR2 as FQNEAQ (reference sequence). CDR3 DNA sequence: TGTGCCAGCAGCGACAGGGTTACAGATACGCAGTATTTT. Protein sequence: CASSDRVTDTQYF.

The chain joins TRBV28 to TRBJ2-7; 7 bases map to TRBD1. CDR1 is MDHEN, CDR2 SYDVKM, per germline. V was pared by 5 bases and J by 0 bases, with 7 bases of the junction left unmatched. The CDR3 contains 15 residues. The CDR3 DNA is TGTGCCAGCAGTACTGACAGGGTGAGCTCCTACGAGCAGTACTTC. Translated, it gives CASSTDRVSSYEQYF.

Concerning this clone itself: At the DNA level, this CDR3 is encoded by other sequences in the same sample as well. This chain connects TRBV5-1 to TRBJ2-3, with 8 bases matching TRBD2. The CDR3 contains 14 residues. The trim removed 3 bases at V and 6 bases at J, leaving 6 bases unmatched. The germline V gene encodes CDR1 SGHRS and CDR2 YFSETQ. DNA for the CDR3: TGCGCCAGCAGCTCCGGACTAGCTGTTGATACGCAGTATTTT. It codes for CASSSGLAVDTQYF.

The genes are TRBV6-5 and TRBJ1-4; D possibly corresponds to TRBD1 (6 bases). The CDR3 has 14 residues. Germline assignment: CDR1 MNHEY and CDR2 SVGAGI. V was trimmed by 5 bases and J by 2 bases, leaving 9 bases between them. In nucleotides, the CDR3 is TGTGCCAGCAGTCCAGGGGTTACTAATGAAAAACTGTTTTTT. This translates into CASSPGVTNEKLFF.

The chain joins TRBV2 to TRBJ1-2; D is unresolved. The CDR3 covers 13 residues. Germline CDR1 SNHLY, CDR2 FYNNEI. V was clipped by 5 bases and J by 3 bases, with 10 bases between them. The CDR3 loop reads CASSQRIDYGYTF. As DNA, the CDR3 is TGTGCCAGCAGTCAGAGGATTGACTATGGCTACACCTTC.

The chain employs TRBV13 and TRBJ1-2, with D possibly being TRBD1 (6 bases). This CDR3 has 14 amino acids. The V gene lost 1 base and the J gene lost 7 bases, with 13 bases spanning the gap. In germline, CDR1 is PRHDT, CDR2 FYEKMQ (reference sequence). The CDR3 DNA reads as TGTGCCAGCAGCTTAGTAACAGGGTCGTCTGGCTACACCTTC. This translates into CASSLVTGSSGYTF.

This chain links TRBV7-9 with TRBJ1-2; D not certain. The germline gives CDR1 SEHNR, CDR2 FQNEAQ (reference sequence). The CDR3 consists of 13 residues. The V and J ends lost 6 bases and 0 bases respectively, with 8 bases between them. The CDR3 region has the DNA TGTGCCAGCAGGGAGGGAGCTAACTATGGCTACACCTTC. This gives the protein CASREGANYGYTF.

The chain recombines TRBV7-9 with TRBJ1-2; TRBD1 aligns across 7 bases. CDR1 is SEHNR, CDR2 FQNEAQ, per germline (reference sequence). CDR3 length: 14 amino acids. Germline trimming cut 4 bases from V and 4 bases from J; bases unmatched to any gene: 6. The DNA of the CDR3 is TGTGCCAGCAGCTCACAGGGGACAACCTATGGCTACACCTTC. Translation gives CASSSQGTTYGYTF.

The rearrangement links TRBV7-3 to TRBJ2-1, with 7 bases lining up with TRBD2. The CDR3 has 16 amino acids. Germline CDR1 SGHTA, CDR2 FQGTGA. The V segment lost 2 bases and the J segment 3 bases; nucleotides outside the gene matches: 7. CDR3 in amino acids: CASSLFGTNDYNEQFF. The CDR3 DNA reads TGTGCCAGCAGCTTATTCGGGACTAACGACTACAATGAGCAGTTCTTC.

The rearrangement joins TRBV7-8 to TRBJ2-7; no clear D gene. The germline V gene has CDR1 SGHVS and CDR2 FQNEAQ. This CDR3 is 14 amino acids long. Trimming left V 5 bases short and J 3 bases short, with 14 bases between. CDR3 bases: TGTGCCAGCAGCGTCACTAACCTTCGCTACGAGCAGTACTTC. This translates into CASSVTNLRYEQYF.

The rearrangement joins TRBV29-1 to TRBJ2-7; D remains unclear. V lost 1 base and J 0 bases, leaving 16 bases between the germline ends. The CDR3 is made up of 16 amino acids. Germline V CDR1 and CDR2: SQVTM, ANQGSEA. The CDR3, as DNA: TGCAGCGTTGAAGTTTTAGCCAGAAAGAGCTCCTACGAGCAGTACTTC. Its translation: CSVEVLARKSSYEQYF.

This clone was found once. This chain uses TRBV5-3 with TRBJ2-7; TRBD2 aligns across 8 bases. TRBV5-3 is an open reading frame, and its role is uncertain. CDR3 length: 15 amino acids. The ends lost 0 bases at V and 0 bases at J; junction bases unmatched: 2. CDR3 residues: CARSLGTSYSYEQYF. In DNA, the CDR3 is TGTGCCAGAAGCTTGGGGACTAGCTACTCCTACGAGCAGTACTTC.

The chain has TRBV28 and TRBJ2-7; D may be TRBD1 (6 bases). The length of the CDR3 is 16 residues. Germline V lookup: CDR1 MDHEN, CDR2 SYDVKM. V dropped 3 bases and J dropped 4 bases, with 19 bases sitting between them. CDR3 coding DNA: TGTGCCAGCAGTTTCGTTACGGGGACAAGTTGGTACGAGCAGTACTTC. Its protein product is CASSFVTGTSWYEQYF.